This entry concerns a single T cell receptor (beta chain). The antigen is undetermined. The data originate from a study of graft-versus-host responses after intestinal transplantation. Study as a whole: In this cohort, recipients had multivisceral, liver-intestinal, or isolated intestinal transplants. For approximately 3 years after anti-thymocyte globulin induction, all recipients took tacrolimus and steroids.

Clones were sequenced by immunoSEQ multiplex PCR, and TCRdb holds only the in-frame ones, with some missing. Here the sample spans more than 65,000 clones, roughly 84% being singletons. Study-level results: Within allografts, high graft-versus-host to host-versus-graft clonal ratios were seen among patients with graft-donor T cell macrochimerism. Among recipient marrow samples, GvH clones were found; some appeared first in ileum or blood.

The sequence was obtained from a human donor who was the organ donor for an intestinal transplant. This specimen was unstimulated CD4+ T cells sorted from spleen or lymph node cells, taken before transplant.

The CDR3 DNA sequence: TGTGCCAGCAGCTTCATAGGGGCGCAGTACAATGAGCAGTTCTTC. This sequence encodes CASSFIGAQYNEQFF. The chain has TRBV5-8 and TRBJ2-1; possibly TRBD1 for D (5 bases). The V gene lost 2 bases and the J gene lost 4 bases, with 13 bases spanning the gap. This CDR3 region has 15 residues. Germline CDR1 is SGHTS and CDR2 is YDEGEE.